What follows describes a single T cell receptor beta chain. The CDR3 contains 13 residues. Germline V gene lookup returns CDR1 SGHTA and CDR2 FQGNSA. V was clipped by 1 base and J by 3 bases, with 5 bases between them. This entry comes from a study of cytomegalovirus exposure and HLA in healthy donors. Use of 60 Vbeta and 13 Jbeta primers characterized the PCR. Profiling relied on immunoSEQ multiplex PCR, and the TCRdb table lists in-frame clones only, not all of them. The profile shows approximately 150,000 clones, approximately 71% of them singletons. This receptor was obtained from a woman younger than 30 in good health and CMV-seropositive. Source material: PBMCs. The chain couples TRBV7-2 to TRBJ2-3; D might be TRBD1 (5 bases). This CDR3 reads CASSLDRTDTQYF. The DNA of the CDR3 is TGTGCCAGCAGCTTAGACAGGACAGATACGCAGTATTTT.